The 21 T cell receptor beta chains below come from one sample, sequenced in a study of beta chain features in type 1 diabetes. The investigators reverse transcribed all of the isolated RNA, so they sequenced expressed TCRB transcripts. The protocol was immunoSEQ multiplex PCR, while the TCRdb copy is restricted to in-frame clones and leaves out a portion. Of 250,000 to 350,000 clones in the sample, about 15% were seen once. Sequencing input: central memory CD4+ T cells from blood. The receptors come from a man aged 30 to 45 in good health.

This clone was observed many times. J is TRBJ2-1 and V is TRBV14; TRBD1 agrees at 8 bases. This CDR3 has 16 residues. V shed 2 bases, J shed 6 bases, and the junction held 9 bases outside the gene matches. The germline V gene encodes CDR1 SGHDN and CDR2 FVKESK. The CDR3 protein is CASSQIGTGIGNEQFF. The CDR3 nucleotides are TGTGCCAGCAGCCAAATCGGGACAGGTATCGGCAATGAGCAGTTCTTC.

This clone was observed a handful of times. The chain recombines TRBV4-3 with TRBJ2-6; no clear D. The CDR3 consists of 15 residues. The germline V gene has CDR1 LGHNA and CDR2 YSLEER. Deletions cut 0 bases from V and 2 bases from J, with 5 bases between. The CDR3 region is CASSQDQTGANVLTF. The CDR3, as DNA: TGCGCCAGCAGCCAAGATCAGACTGGGGCCAACGTCCTGACTTTC.

The sample holds many counts of this clone. The V and J genes are TRBV7-2 and TRBJ2-7, with no clear D. The germline V gene encodes CDR1 SGHTA and CDR2 FQGNSA. Trimming pared 5 bases from V and 0 bases from J, leaving 11 bases between. This CDR3 spans 14 amino acids. For the CDR3, the DNA is TGTGCCAGCAGCCAGGACGGCTACTCCTACGAGCAGTACGTC. Translated: CASSQDGYSYEQYV.

This sequence joins TRBV10-3 and TRBJ2-7; 7 nucleotides align to TRBD1. This CDR3 spans 11 amino acids. V lost 10 bases and J lost 13; bases outside the gene matches: 13. Germline CDR1 reads ENHRY; CDR2 reads SYGVKD. The CDR3 nucleotides are TGTGCCAGCAGCCGTCGGGGACAGACATACTTC. It specifies CASSRRGQTYF.

This clone was seen more than once but under ten times. The chain uses TRBV19 and TRBJ2-6, with D possibly TRBD1 on 6 matching bases. Germline CDR1 is LNHDA and CDR2 is SQIVND (reference sequence). V was shortened by 5 bases and J by 1 base, with 9 bases between the two germline ends. The length of the CDR3 is 15 residues. As DNA, the CDR3 is TGTGCCAGTAGTTCTCAGGGGTCTGGGGCCAACGTCCTGACTTTC. It translates to CASSSQGSGANVLTF.

V usage is TRBV7-9 and J usage is TRBJ2-5; 8 bases are a match to TRBD2. The CDR3 runs 14 residues. Germline values: CDR1 SEHNR, CDR2 FQNEAQ (reference sequence). J gave up 4 bases and V 5 bases, and 6 bases lay outside the gene matches. The CDR3 loop is CASSDSGTRETQYF. The CDR3 DNA follows: TGTGCCAGCAGCGACTCCGGGACTAGAGAGACCCAGTACTTC.

The chain carries TRBV5-1 and TRBJ2-2, with 8 bases identical to TRBD2. Germline V gene sequence: CDR1 SGHRS, CDR2 YFSETQ. This CDR3 is built from 13 residues. V lost 4 bases, J lost 6 bases, and 2 bases stayed unmatched. The CDR3 DNA reads as TGCGCCAGCAGCCGGGAGGGGCCCGGGGAGCTGTTTTTT. Encoded protein: CASSREGPGELFF.

V usage is TRBV6-6 and J usage is TRBJ1-1; tentatively, D is TRBD1 (5 bases). This CDR3 is 14 amino acids long. V was cut by 6 bases and J by 2 bases, with 13 bases left in between. Germline V gene sequence: CDR1 MNHNY, CDR2 SVGAGI (reference sequence). The DNA of the CDR3 is TGTGCCAGCAGGGACCGGGGGTTTAACACTGAAGCTTTCTTT. Amino acid sequence: CASRDRGFNTEAFF.

This clone showed up just a few times. This rearrangement joins TRBV6-5 to TRBJ1-5; D gene unclear. Trimming removed 3 bases from V and 4 bases from J, with 13 bases in between. This CDR3 comprises 15 residues. CDR1 MNHEY and CDR2 SVGAGI come from the germline V gene. For the CDR3, the DNA is TGTGCCAGCAGTTATTTGAGGTGTGCGAATCAGCCCCAGCATTTT. This gives the protein CASSYLRCANQPQHF.

A few counts support this clone. The CDR3 spells CASSQDAAGNTIYF. In nucleotides, the CDR3 is TGTGCCAGCAGCCAAGACGCAGCTGGAAACACCATATATTTT. V usage is TRBV7-2 and J usage is TRBJ1-3; D is undetermined. The V gene's germline CDR1 is SGHTA and CDR2 FQGNSA. The CDR3 loop spans 14 amino acids. V was clipped by 5 bases and J by 2 bases, with 10 bases between them.

V gene TRBV2 combines with J gene TRBJ2-7; D is undetermined. Germline V lookup: CDR1 SNHLY, CDR2 FYNNEI. The CDR3 spans 12 residues. Trimming shortened V by 3 bases and J by 6 bases, and 9 bases separated the two germline ends. The CDR3 reads CASSDPGTEQYV. The CDR3 region has the DNA TGTGCCAGCAGTGATCCGGGTACCGAGCAGTACGTC.

This clone was seen a few times. The rearrangement links TRBV28 to TRBJ2-2, with TRBD1 matching 9 bases. The CDR3 has 15 amino acids. V lost 4 bases, J lost 7 bases, and 7 bases stayed unmatched. CDR1 is MDHEN, CDR2 SYDVKM, per germline. The CDR3 coding sequence is TGTGCCAGCAGTTCGACGGGACAGGGTATCGGGGAGCTGTTTTTT. This gives the protein CASSSTGQGIGELFF.

The chain is built from TRBV7-2 and TRBJ1-6; D not resolved. Per the germline V gene, CDR1 is SGHTA and CDR2 is FQGNSA. The ends were cut back, 5 bases at V and 6 bases at J, with 17 bases in the middle. The CDR3 consists of 16 residues. CDR3 nucleotides: TGTGCCAGCAGCACCGTCTCCAGGAACACTAATTCACCCCTCCACTTT. It codes for CASSTVSRNTNSPLHF.

The chain recombines TRBV5-1 with TRBJ2-2; TRBD1 agrees at 7 bases. Germline CDR1 is SGHRS and CDR2 is YFSETQ. The CDR3 spans 15 residues. Losses at the gene ends were 1 base for V and 6 bases for J; bases not matched to a gene: 6. CDR3 region: CASSLQTGAPGELFF. CDR3 nucleotide sequence: TGCGCCAGCAGCTTGCAAACAGGGGCACCCGGGGAGCTGTTTTTT.

This clone was picked up a small number of times. The gene calls are TRBV11-2 and TRBJ2-3; the D call may be TRBD1 or TRBD2 (5 bases each). The V gene's germline CDR1 is SGHAT and CDR2 FQNNGV. V was shortened by 3 bases and J by 3 bases, with 22 bases between the two germline ends. The CDR3 contains 18 residues. In DNA form, the CDR3 reads TGTGCCAGCAGCTTCCCCCGGGGCCGACTCGTCTATACAGATACGCAGTATTTT. Its translation is CASSFPRGRLVYTDTQYF.

V and J are TRBV11-2 and TRBJ2-5; 8 bases map to TRBD1. The ends lost 5 bases at V and 2 bases at J; junction bases unmatched: 7. The CDR3 is 15 residues long. The germline gives CDR1 SGHAT, CDR2 FQNNGV. Here the CDR3 reads CASSVDRARQETQYF. The CDR3 bases are TGTGCCAGCAGCGTGGACAGGGCTCGACAAGAGACCCAGTACTTC.

This clone was recorded once. This sample also contains other DNA sequences that code for the same CDR3. The chain carries TRBV6-5 and TRBJ1-6; D is uncertain. The CDR3 length is 14 residues. V was clipped by 6 bases and J by 3 bases, with 9 bases between them. From germline, CDR1 is MNHEY and CDR2 SVGAGI. CDR3 in DNA: TGTGCCAGCAGCCGGACGGTCTATAATTCACCCCTCCACTTT. This codes for CASSRTVYNSPLHF.

The V gene is TRBV6-1, the J gene TRBJ2-7; D ambiguous. The germline V gene encodes CDR1 MNHNS and CDR2 SASEGT. CDR3 length equals 13 residues. Trimming left V 0 bases short and J 5 bases short, with 8 bases between. The CDR3 spells CASSEALPHEQYF. CDR3 DNA sequence: TGTGCCAGCAGTGAAGCCCTTCCCCACGAGCAGTACTTC.

The chain links TRBV7-9 to TRBJ2-5, with TRBD2 matching over 10 bases. There are 15 residues in the CDR3. J gave up 5 bases and V 8 bases, and 11 bases lay outside the gene matches. Germline loops: CDR1 SEHNR, CDR2 FQNEAQ (reference sequence). The CDR3 bases are TGTGCCAGCCGGGTCAGCGGGAGGGCCATGGAGACCCAGTACTTC. This gives the protein CASRVSGRAMETQYF.

This clone was counted between two and nine times. The rearrangement uses TRBV4-1 and TRBJ2-3, with no clear D. Germline V gene data show CDR1 as MGHRA and CDR2 as YSYEKL. This CDR3 is 14 amino acids long. V lost 2 bases to trimming and J lost 0 bases, with 6 bases between them. The CDR3 sequence is CASSQSLSTDTQYF. CDR3 nucleotide sequence: TGCGCCAGCAGCCAATCTCTGAGCACAGATACGCAGTATTTT.

This chain connects TRBV5-1 to TRBJ2-1; the D gene is possibly TRBD2 (5 bases). Trimming removed 3 bases at V and 6 bases at J, with 16 bases between. The germline CDR1 and CDR2 sequences are SGHRS and YFSETQ. The CDR3 covers 15 residues. The chain's CDR3 is CASSSRPSSSNEQFF. The CDR3 DNA follows: TGCGCCAGCAGCTCGAGACCCTCTAGCAGCAATGAGCAGTTCTTC.